Listed here are 23 T cell receptor beta chains from one sample, sequenced in a study of blood T cell repertoires in COVID-19. Data came from immunoSEQ multiplex PCR; TCRdb stores just in-frame clones and leaves some out. The sample holds approximately 310,000 clones, approximately 91% seen once. The sample was PBMCs or T cells enriched from blood (not recorded which). Receptors were obtained from a man between 60 and 75 years old who had recovered from COVID-19.

This clone was seen once. The chain links TRBV7-8 to TRBJ1-4; D remains unclear. V shed 1 base and J shed 4 bases, with 7 bases lying between them. Per the germline V gene, CDR1 is SGHVS and CDR2 is FQNEAQ. This CDR3 comprises 14 residues. This CDR3 reads CASSLDLFNEKLFF. The CDR3 nucleotides read TGTGCCAGCAGCTTAGATCTTTTTAATGAAAAACTGTTTTTT. Variable domain in full (rest from reference TRBV7-8 and TRBJ1-4): GAGVSQSPRYKVAKRGQDVALRCDPISGHVSLFWYQQALGQGPEFLTYFQNEAQLDKSGLPSDRFFAERPEGSVSTLKIQRTQQEDSAVYLCASSLDLFNEKLFFGSGTQLSVL.

Worth noting for this clone: Other nucleotide sequences from this sample produce the same CDR3. J is TRBJ2-1 and V is TRBV10-3; tentatively, D is TRBD2 (5 bases). The CDR3 length is 16 residues. CDR1 is ENHRY, CDR2 SYGVKD, per germline. Trimming stripped 2 bases from V and 0 bases from J, with 11 bases between. CDR3 loop: CAISERSGSSYNEQFF. CDR3 DNA: TGTGCCATCAGTGAGAGGTCGGGGAGCTCCTACAATGAGCAGTTCTTC.

The chain combines TRBV28 with TRBJ2-7, with TRBD1 as a possible D gene (5 bases). Germline CDR1 and CDR2: MDHEN and SYDVKM. The CDR3 is made up of 15 amino acids. V was cut by 6 bases and J by 2 bases, with 17 bases left in between. In nucleotides, the CDR3 is TGTGCCAGCAGCCTTCCCCAGGAAGGGGCCTACGAGCAGTACTTC. Translated: CASSLPQEGAYEQYF.

This clone has a single count. CDR3 in amino acids: CASSLELTQRNIQYF. For the CDR3, the DNA is TGTGCCAGCAGCTTAGAGCTGACACAAAGAAACATTCAGTACTTC. The V and J genes are TRBV11-2 and TRBJ2-4; D remains unclear. The V gene lost 0 bases and the J gene lost 6 bases, with 12 bases spanning the gap. This CDR3 is 15 amino acids long. The germline CDR1 and CDR2 sequences are SGHAT and FQNNGV.

The rearrangement joins TRBV10-3 to TRBJ1-5, with TRBD1 identical over 10 bases. V shed 0 bases, J shed 3 bases, and the junction held 2 bases outside the gene matches. The CDR3 spans 16 residues. Germline V gene sequence: CDR1 ENHRY, CDR2 SYGVKD. CDR3 DNA sequence: TGTGCCATCAGTGAGTCAGGACAGGGGGTCAATCAGCCCCAGCATTTT. The encoded protein is CAISESGQGVNQPQHF.

In its sample, this clone was seen once. The rearrangement joins TRBV13 to TRBJ1-6, with D perhaps TRBD1 (5 bases). Looked up from germline, CDR1 is PRHDT and CDR2 is FYEKMQ (reference sequence). V lost 3 bases and J 7 bases, leaving 16 bases between the germline ends. The CDR3 has 16 amino acids. CDR3 region: CASSFYPGLGNSPLHF. For the CDR3, the DNA is TGTGCCAGCAGCTTCTATCCAGGGCTGGGGAATTCACCCCTCCACTTT.

The chain couples TRBV7-2 to TRBJ2-5; 10 nucleotides line up with TRBD2. V gave up 2 bases and J gave up 7 bases; unmatched junction bases: 7. The CDR3 is made up of 15 amino acids. The germline gives CDR1 SGHTA, CDR2 FQGNSA. DNA of the CDR3: TGTGCCAGCAGCTTACAGCGGGAGGGGGTGGCGACCCAGTACTTC. It encodes CASSLQREGVATQYF.

V is TRBV12-5 and J is TRBJ2-4; 8 bases are a match to TRBD1. The CDR3 is 17 amino acids. Germline-derived CDR1 and CDR2 are LGHNT and FRNRAP. The ends lost 6 bases at V and 0 bases at J; junction bases unmatched: 10. The CDR3 is CASGEGQVQLAKNIQYF. The CDR3 nucleotides read TGTGCTAGTGGCGAGGGACAGGTCCAGCTAGCCAAAAACATTCAGTACTTC.

With respect to this clone: Other DNA sequences in the same sample also yield this CDR3. V is TRBV7-2 and J is TRBJ2-5, with TRBD2 identical over 7 bases. Germline lookup yields CDR1 SGHTA and CDR2 FQGNSA. This CDR3 has 14 amino acids. The trim removed 0 bases at V and 5 bases at J, leaving 3 bases unmatched. The DNA for the CDR3 is TGTGCCAGCAGCTTAGCGGGAGGGCGGGAGACCCAGTACTTC. Its translation is CASSLAGGRETQYF.

The genes are TRBV4-1 and TRBJ1-5, with TRBD1 identical over 8 bases. The CDR3 consists of 18 residues. Germline trimming cut 1 base from V and 0 bases from J; bases unmatched to any gene: 8. Germline loops: CDR1 MGHRA, CDR2 YSYEKL. CDR3 loop: CASSQAASGGPSNQPQHF. The CDR3 DNA sequence: TGCGCCAGCAGCCAAGCTGCTTCAGGGGGCCCTAGCAATCAGCCCCAGCATTTT.

The chain is built from TRBV6-5 and TRBJ2-7, with no clear D. Germline CDR1 and CDR2: MNHEY and SVGAGI. Trimming took off 5 bases at V and 4 bases at J, with 9 bases between the two ends. The CDR3 has 12 amino acids. The CDR3 region is CASSPLSYEQYF. For the CDR3, the DNA is TGTGCCAGCAGTCCCCTATCGTACGAGCAGTACTTC.

This rearrangement joins TRBV5-4 to TRBJ1-2, with D possibly being TRBD1 (6 bases). V dropped 2 bases and J dropped 2 bases, with 7 bases sitting between them. From germline, CDR1 is SGHNT and CDR2 YYREEE (reference sequence). CDR3 size: 13 residues. The CDR3 here is CASSFGQNYGYTF. As DNA, the CDR3 is TGTGCCAGCAGCTTTGGACAGAACTATGGCTACACCTTC.

This chain connects TRBV7-6 to TRBJ2-3; 10 bases align to TRBD2. The CDR3 runs 16 residues. The trim removed 5 bases at V and 1 base at J, leaving 6 bases unmatched. Germline V gene data show CDR1 as SGHVS and CDR2 as FNYEAQ. CDR3 loop: CASSRSGTSGTDTQYF. CDR3 bases: TGTGCCAGCAGCCGTTCCGGGACTAGCGGCACAGATACGCAGTATTTT.

This rearrangement joins TRBV20-1 to TRBJ2-5; 8 bases map to TRBD2. Per the germline V gene, CDR1 is DFQATT and CDR2 is SNEGSKA (reference sequence). The CDR3 loop spans 14 amino acids. The J segment lost 2 bases and the V segment lost 3 bases, leaving 5 bases of the junction unmatched. The CDR3: CSASGREGQETQYF. The CDR3 DNA reads TGCAGTGCTAGTGGCCGGGAGGGACAAGAGACCCAGTACTTC.

The chain joins TRBV5-1 to TRBJ2-5, with D uncertain. There are 14 residues in the CDR3. Germline-derived CDR1 and CDR2 are SGHRS and YFSETQ. The V and J ends lost 0 bases and 1 base respectively, with 7 bases between them. The CDR3 sequence is CASSLVQLQETQYF. In nucleotides, the CDR3 is TGCGCCAGCAGCTTGGTACAGCTCCAAGAGACCCAGTACTTC.

This clone was counted only a few times. The rearrangement links TRBV29-1 to TRBJ2-7; D is unclear. The CDR3 contains 10 residues. In germline, CDR1 is SQVTM, CDR2 ANQGSEA. V lost 4 bases to trimming and J lost 6 bases, with 7 bases between them. CDR3 nucleotides: TGCAGCGTTGGAGCTTCCGAGCAGTACTTC. Translated, it gives CSVGASEQYF.

The J gene is TRBJ2-1, the V gene TRBV10-3; TRBD2 agrees at 7 bases. J gave up 11 bases and V 3 bases, and 7 bases lay outside the gene matches. Germline V gives CDR1 ENHRY, CDR2 SYGVKD. The CDR3 spans 13 residues. The CDR3 reads CAISDGGGEQQFF. The CDR3 DNA reads as TGTGCCATCAGTGATGGCGGGGGTGAGCAGCAGTTCTTC.

The CDR3 sequence: CASSSTIRGEQYF. The CDR3 DNA reads as TGTGCCAGCAGCTCGACAATTAGAGGGGAGCAGTACTTC. The chain recombines TRBV7-2 with TRBJ2-7, with D tentatively TRBD2 (5 bases). V was trimmed by 4 bases and J by 7 bases, leaving 14 bases between them. This CDR3 comprises 13 residues. CDR1 and CDR2 from the germline V gene are SGHTA and FQGNSA. The whole variable domain, remainder taken from reference TRBV7-2 and TRBJ2-7, is GAGVSQSPSNKVTEKGKDVELRCDPISGHTALYWYRQSLGQGLEFLIYFQGNSAPDKSGLPSDRFSAERTGGSVSTLTIQRTQQEDSAVYLCASSSTIRGEQYFGPGTRLTVT.

This sequence joins TRBV18 and TRBJ1-2; 10 bases match TRBD1. The CDR3 contains 15 residues. The ends lost 6 bases at V and 8 bases at J; junction bases unmatched: 12. The V gene's germline CDR1 is KGHSH and CDR2 LQKENI. CDR3 sequence reads: CASSLTGTGEGGYTF. The CDR3 DNA sequence: TGTGCCAGCTCTCTTACCGGGACAGGGGAAGGCGGCTACACCTTC.

The chain uses TRBV19 and TRBJ1-3; perhaps TRBD1 as D (5 bases). Per germline, CDR1 LNHDA and CDR2 SQIVND (reference sequence). The CDR3 loop spans 14 amino acids. V was pared by 6 bases and J by 3 bases, with 12 bases between. The CDR3, as DNA: TGTGCCAGTAGGCGAAGGGGCGGTGGAAACACCATATATTTT. The encoded protein is CASRRRGGGNTIYF.

The chain combines TRBV5-5 with TRBJ2-3; D is unresolved. Germline CDR1 SGHKS, CDR2 YYEKEE (reference sequence). This CDR3 has 12 residues. V gave up 2 bases and J gave up 7 bases, with 8 bases separating them. The CDR3 protein is CASSLPGNTQYF. The DNA of the CDR3 is TGTGCCAGCAGCTTACCAGGAAATACGCAGTATTTT. Supplemented by reference TRBV5-5 and TRBJ2-3, the full variable domain reads DAGVTQSPTHLIKTRGQQVTLRCSPISGHKSVSWYQQVLGQGPQFIFQYYEKEERGRGNFPDRFSARQFPNYSSELNVNALLLGDSALYLCASSLPGNTQYFGPGTRLTVL.

The CDR3 here is CASSPNPGDTQYF. CDR3 DNA sequence: TGTGCCAGCAGCCCAAACCCCGGGGATACGCAGTATTTT. J is TRBJ2-3 and V is TRBV9; unclear D gene. V shed 4 bases and J shed 6 bases, with 12 bases lying between them. This CDR3 spans 13 amino acids. Germline V gene lookup returns CDR1 SGDLS and CDR2 YYNGEE.

The gene calls are TRBV24-1 and TRBJ2-4, with TRBD2 matching 8 bases. Looked up from germline, CDR1 is KGHDR and CDR2 is SFDVKD. V gave up 6 bases and J gave up 4 bases; unmatched junction bases: 4. CDR3 length: 14 amino acids. The CDR3 protein is CATSLSGSKNIQYF. The CDR3 DNA reads TGTGCCACCAGTCTCAGCGGGAGTAAAAACATTCAGTACTTC.